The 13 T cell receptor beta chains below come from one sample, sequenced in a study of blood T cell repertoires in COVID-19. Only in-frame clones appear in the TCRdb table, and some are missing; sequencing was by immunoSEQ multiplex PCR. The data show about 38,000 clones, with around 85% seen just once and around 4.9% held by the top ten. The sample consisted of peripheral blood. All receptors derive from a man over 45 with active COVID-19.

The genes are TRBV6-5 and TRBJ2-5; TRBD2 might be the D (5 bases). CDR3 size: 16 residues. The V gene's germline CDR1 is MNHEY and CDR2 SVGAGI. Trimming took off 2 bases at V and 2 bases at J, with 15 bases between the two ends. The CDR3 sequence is CASSYKGARLQETQYF. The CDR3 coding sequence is TGTGCCAGCAGTTACAAGGGAGCAAGGTTACAAGAGACCCAGTACTTC.

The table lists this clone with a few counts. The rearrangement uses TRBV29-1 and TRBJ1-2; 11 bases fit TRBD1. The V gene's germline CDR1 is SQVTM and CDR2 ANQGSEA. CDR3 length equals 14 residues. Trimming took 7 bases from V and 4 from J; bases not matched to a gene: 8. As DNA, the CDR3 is TGCAGCGCCGCATCCGGGACAGGGGGCTATGGCTACACCTTC. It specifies CSAASGTGGYGYTF.

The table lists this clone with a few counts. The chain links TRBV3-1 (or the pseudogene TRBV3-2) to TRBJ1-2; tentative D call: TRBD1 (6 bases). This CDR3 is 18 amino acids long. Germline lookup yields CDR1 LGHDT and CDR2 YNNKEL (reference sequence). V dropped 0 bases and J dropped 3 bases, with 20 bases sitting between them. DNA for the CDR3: TGTGCCAGCAGCCAAGAGGGGGCGCTCCAGGGCCTTCACTATGGCTACACCTTC. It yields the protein CASSQEGALQGLHYGYTF.

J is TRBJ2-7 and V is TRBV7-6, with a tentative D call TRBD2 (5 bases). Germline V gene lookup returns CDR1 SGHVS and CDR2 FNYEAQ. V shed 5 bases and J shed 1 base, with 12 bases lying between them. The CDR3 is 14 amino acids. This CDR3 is CASSPGLISYEQYF. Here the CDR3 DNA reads TGTGCCAGCAGCCCCGGACTGATTTCCTACGAGCAGTACTTC.

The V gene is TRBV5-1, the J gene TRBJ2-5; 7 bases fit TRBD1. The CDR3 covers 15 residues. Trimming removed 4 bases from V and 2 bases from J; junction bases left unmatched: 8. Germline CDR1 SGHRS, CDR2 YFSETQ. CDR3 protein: CASSVGTAYQETQYF. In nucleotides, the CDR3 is TGCGCCAGCAGCGTAGGGACAGCATATCAAGAGACCCAGTACTTC.

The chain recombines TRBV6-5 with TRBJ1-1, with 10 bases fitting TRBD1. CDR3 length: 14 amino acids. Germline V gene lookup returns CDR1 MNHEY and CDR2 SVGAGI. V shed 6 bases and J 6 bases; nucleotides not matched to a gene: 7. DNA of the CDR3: TGTGCCAGCAGACCAGACAGGGGGCAGCCTGAAGCTTTCTTT. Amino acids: CASRPDRGQPEAFF.

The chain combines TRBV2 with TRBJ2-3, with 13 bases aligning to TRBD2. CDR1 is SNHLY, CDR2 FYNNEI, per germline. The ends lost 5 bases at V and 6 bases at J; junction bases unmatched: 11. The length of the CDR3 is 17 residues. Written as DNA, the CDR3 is TGTGCCAGCAGTAAGGGGACTAGCGGGGTTGATTGGGATACGCAGTATTTT. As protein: CASSKGTSGVDWDTQYF.

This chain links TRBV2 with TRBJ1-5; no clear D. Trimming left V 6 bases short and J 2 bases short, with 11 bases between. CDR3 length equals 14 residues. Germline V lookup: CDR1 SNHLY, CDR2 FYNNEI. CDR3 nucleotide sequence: TGTGCCAGCAGCCCCAATGTAGGCAATCAGCCCCAGCATTTT. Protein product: CASSPNVGNQPQHF.

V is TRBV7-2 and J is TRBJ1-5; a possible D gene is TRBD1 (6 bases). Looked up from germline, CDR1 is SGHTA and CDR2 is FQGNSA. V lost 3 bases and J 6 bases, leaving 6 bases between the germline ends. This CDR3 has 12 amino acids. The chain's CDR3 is CASSLDSQPQHF. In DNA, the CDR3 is TGTGCCAGCAGCTTGGACAGTCAGCCCCAGCATTTT.

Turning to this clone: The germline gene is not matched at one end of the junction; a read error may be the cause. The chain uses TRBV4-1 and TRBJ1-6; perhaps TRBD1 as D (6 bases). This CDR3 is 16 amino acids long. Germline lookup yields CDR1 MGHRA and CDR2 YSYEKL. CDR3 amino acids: CASSQVWPGDNSPLHF. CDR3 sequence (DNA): TGCGCCAGCAGCCAAGTCTGGCCAGGGGATAACTCACCCCTCCACTTT.

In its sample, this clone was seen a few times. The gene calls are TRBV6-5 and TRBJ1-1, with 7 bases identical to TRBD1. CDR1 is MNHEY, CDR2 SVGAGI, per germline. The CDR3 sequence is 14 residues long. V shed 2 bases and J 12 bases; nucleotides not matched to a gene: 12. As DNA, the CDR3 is TGTGCCAGCAGTTACACAGAACAGGGGTTGAGTTCTTTCTTT. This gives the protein CASSYTEQGLSSFF.

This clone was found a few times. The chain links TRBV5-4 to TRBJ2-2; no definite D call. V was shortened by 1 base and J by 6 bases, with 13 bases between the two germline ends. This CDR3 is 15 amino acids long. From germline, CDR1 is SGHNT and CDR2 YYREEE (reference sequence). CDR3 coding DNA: TGTGCCAGCAGCTTGCCCGGGTTTTGGGCCGGGGAGCTGTTTTTT. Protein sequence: CASSLPGFWAGELFF. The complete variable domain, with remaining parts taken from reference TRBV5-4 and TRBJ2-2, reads ETGVTQSPTHLIKTRGQQVTLRCSSQSGHNTVSWYQQALGQGPQFIFQYYREEENGRGNFPPRFSGLQFPNYSSELNVNALELDDSALYLCASSLPGFWAGELFFGEGSRLTVL.

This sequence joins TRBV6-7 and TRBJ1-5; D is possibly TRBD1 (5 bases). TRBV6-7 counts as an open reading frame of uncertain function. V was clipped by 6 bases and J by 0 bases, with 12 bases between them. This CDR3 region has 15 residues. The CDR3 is CASSKRTSSNQPQHF. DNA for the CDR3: TGTGCCAGCAGCAAAAGGACAAGTAGCAATCAGCCCCAGCATTTT.